The 19 T cell receptor beta chains reported below all come from one sample, sequenced in a study of shared clonotypes between healthy human individuals. Sequencing was performed with immunoSEQ multiplex PCR; in TCRdb, only in-frame clones are kept and a portion is missing. This sample has about 680,000 clones; 60% to 75% occur once, and the top ten carry 1.5% to 2%. Sequenced sample: memory CD4+ T cells sorted from blood. Subset specified: CD45RA-negative fraction. The origin of the receptors is a woman in her thirties in good health.

The chain combines TRBV30 with TRBJ1-1, with 7 bases fitting TRBD1. The CDR3 runs 17 residues. Germline values: CDR1 GTSNPN, CDR2 SVGIG (reference sequence). Trimming removed 0 bases from V and 1 base from J; junction bases left unmatched: 11. Here the CDR3 DNA reads TGTGCCTGGAGTGTTGACAGGGTCTTTCCCGCGAACACTGAAGCTTTCTTT. It encodes CAWSVDRVFPANTEAFF.

As to this clone: The same CDR3 is also encoded by other DNA sequences in this sample. This chain connects TRBV7-2 to TRBJ2-5; perhaps TRBD1 as D (6 bases). Per germline, CDR1 SGHTA and CDR2 FQGNSA. Deletions cut 1 base from V and 3 bases from J, with 9 bases between. The CDR3 sequence is 14 residues long. DNA of the CDR3: TGTGCCAGCAGCTTAGAGTCAGGGGAAGAGACCCAGTACTTC. Its translation is CASSLESGEETQYF.

The chain couples TRBV10-2 to TRBJ2-7, with 9 bases lining up with TRBD1. The V gene end was trimmed by 7 bases and the J gene end by 3 bases; junction bases not matched to a gene: 1. The CDR3 consists of 12 residues. Looked up from germline, CDR1 is WSHSY and CDR2 is SAAADI. This CDR3 is CASTGQGYEQYF. The CDR3 DNA reads TGCGCCAGCACGGGACAGGGCTACGAGCAGTACTTC.

V is TRBV25-1 and J is TRBJ2-5, with D perhaps TRBD1 (6 bases). This CDR3 region has 12 residues. V was pared by 10 bases and J by 3 bases, with 12 bases between. Germline CDR1 is MGHDK and CDR2 is SYGVNS. CDR3 coding DNA: TGTGCCAACAACAGGGTTAAAGAGACCCAGTACTTC. It specifies CANNRVKETQYF.

V gene TRBV11-2 combines with J gene TRBJ1-3; D ambiguous. CDR1 is SGHAT and CDR2 is FQNNGV in the germline V gene. V was clipped by 5 bases and J by 3 bases, with 11 bases between them. This CDR3 contains 14 residues. The CDR3 loop is CASSPNPIGNTIYF. The CDR3 DNA sequence: TGTGCCAGCAGCCCAAATCCAATTGGAAACACCATATATTTT.

Turning to this clone: Other DNA sequences from this sample encode an identical CDR3 as well. The J gene is TRBJ1-2, the V gene TRBV18, with D tentatively TRBD1 (5 bases). CDR1 is KGHSH and CDR2 is LQKENI in the germline V gene. V lost 3 bases and J lost 3, with 8 bases in between. This CDR3 comprises 13 residues. CDR3 residues: CASSPDSDYGYTF. The CDR3 coding sequence is TGTGCCAGCTCACCTGACAGCGACTATGGCTACACCTTC.

The gene calls are TRBV5-1 and TRBJ2-3; D call uncertain. There are 15 residues in the CDR3. Trimming cost V 0 bases and J 3 bases, with 11 bases left between them. Germline CDR1 SGHRS, CDR2 YFSETQ. The CDR3 DNA sequence: TGCGCCAGCAGCTTGGGGCTAGTGGGAACAGATACGCAGTATTTT. This translates into CASSLGLVGTDTQYF.

In this sample, this clone turned up a few times. The genes are TRBV6-5 and TRBJ2-7; 7 bases fit TRBD1. The germline V gene encodes CDR1 MNHEY and CDR2 SVGAGI. Trimming cost V 3 bases and J 5 bases; bases outside gene matches: 4. This CDR3 has 13 residues. The CDR3 sequence: CASSYRTGNEQYF. The DNA for the CDR3 is TGTGCCAGCAGTTATAGGACAGGTAACGAGCAGTACTTC.

The chain is built from TRBV6-5 and TRBJ1-2; no clear D. The CDR3 spans 14 residues. Trimming removed 2 bases at V and 3 bases at J, with 10 bases between. The germline CDR1 and CDR2 sequences are MNHEY and SVGAGI. CDR3 region: CASSYRPQDYGYTF. As DNA, the CDR3 is TGTGCCAGCAGTTACAGGCCGCAGGACTATGGCTACACCTTC.

V gene TRBV27 combines with J gene TRBJ2-4, with D uncertain. The length of the CDR3 is 16 residues. Germline V gene sequence: CDR1 MNHEY, CDR2 SMNVEV (reference sequence). Trimming stripped 5 bases from V and 0 bases from J, with 14 bases between. The CDR3 region has the DNA TGTGCCAGCAGTGGGCACACCGGTCTAGCCAAAAACATTCAGTACTTC. The encoded protein is CASSGHTGLAKNIQYF.

The chain joins TRBV6-5 to TRBJ2-7; D call uncertain. V shed 0 bases and J shed 3 bases, with 6 bases lying between them. Germline V CDR1 and CDR2: MNHEY, SVGAGI. This CDR3 has 13 amino acids. CDR3 nucleotide sequence: TGTGCCAGCAGTTACTCGATACACTACGAGCAGTACTTC. Protein: CASSYSIHYEQYF.

This clone was recorded at least ten times. J is TRBJ2-5 and V is TRBV15; 10 bases agree with TRBD1. The J call may be incorrect, as the DNA end agrees better with TRBJ2-7. Germline V gene data show CDR1 as LNHNV and CDR2 as YYDKDF (reference sequence). The CDR3 covers 16 residues. This CDR3 is CATSSPPGQGSYEQYF. CDR3 coding DNA: TGTGCCACCAGCTCCCCCCCGGGACAGGGGTCTTACGAGCAGTACTTC.

With regard to this clone: The junction departs from germline at one end; a sequencing error may be responsible. The same CDR3 is also encoded by other DNA sequences in this sample. J is TRBJ1-4 and V is TRBV6-1; 10 bases line up with TRBD1. The CDR3 runs 14 residues. CDR1 and CDR2 (germline): MNHNS, SASEGT. The CDR3 nucleotides are TGCGCCAGCAGCATCGGACAGGGGGATGAAAAACTGTTTTTT. This encodes CASSIGQGDEKLFF.

The chain has TRBV23-1 and TRBJ2-3; D unresolved. TRBV23-1 is an ORF; its function is uncertain. The ends were cut back, 4 bases at V and 5 bases at J, with 16 bases in the middle. This CDR3 region has 15 residues. CDR3 DNA: TGCGCCAGCAGTCCCCCCAGTGAAGCCCGAGATACGCAGTATTTT. This gives the protein CASSPPSEARDTQYF.

The V call is TRBV21-1, the J call TRBJ2-1; no check of the table's D call, TRBD1, against the DNA was made. TRBV21-1 is shown as a pseudogene. This CDR3 has 16 amino acids. CDR3 in amino acids: CASSPSRGVRHNEQFF. Written as DNA, the CDR3 is TGTGCCAGCAGCCCCTCCAGGGGGGTCCGGCACAATGAGCAGTTCTTC.

The chain employs TRBV27 and TRBJ1-1; possibly TRBD1 for D (5 bases). V was cut by 8 bases and J by 4 bases, with 14 bases left in between. The germline gives CDR1 MNHEY, CDR2 SMNVEV (reference sequence). This CDR3 comprises 13 residues. The CDR3 loop is CASWGRVSTEAFF. The CDR3 bases are TGTGCCAGCTGGGGCAGGGTTTCCACTGAAGCTTTCTTT.

CDR3 in amino acids: CASSQTPVQGAGQPQHF. CDR3 coding DNA: TGCGCCAGCAGCCAAACTCCCGTTCAGGGCGCGGGACAGCCCCAGCATTTT. The chain has TRBV4-1 and TRBJ1-5, with D possibly matching TRBD1 (5 bases). The CDR3 extends over 17 amino acids. Germline assignment: CDR1 MGHRA and CDR2 YSYEKL. Trimming removed 2 bases from V and 7 bases from J, with 21 bases in between.

The chain joins TRBV11-2 to TRBJ1-1; D remains unclear. V gave up 2 bases and J gave up 1 base, with 5 bases separating them. This CDR3 contains 13 residues. CDR1 is SGHAT and CDR2 is FQNNGV in the germline V gene. The CDR3 DNA is TGTGCCAGCAGCTTATTCGAGAACACTGAAGCTTTCTTT. Residues: CASSLFENTEAFF.

The chain uses TRBV2 and TRBJ1-5, with TRBD1 matching over 11 bases. This CDR3 is 15 amino acids long. Germline V gives CDR1 SNHLY, CDR2 FYNNEI. The ends lost 6 bases at V and 2 bases at J; junction bases unmatched: 3. The CDR3 is CASRRDRGGNQPQHF. The DNA of the CDR3 is TGTGCCAGCAGAAGGGACAGGGGGGGCAATCAGCCCCAGCATTTT.